This T cell receptor (beta chain) was sequenced for a study of T cells in Graves' hyperthyroidism and ophthalmopathy. Any patient presenting with uncontrolled infection, other autoimmune disease, pregnancy or lactation was left out. The source material, RNA transcripts, was used to amplify TCR beta CDR3 regions. TCR CDR3 regions were first amplified by RT-PCR with HTBI primers. TCRdb ran MiXCR on the multiplex PCR reads and lists one entry per CDR3 protein. The data hold 550,000 to 600,000 distinct CDR3 sequences, with 13% to 15% observed a single time. Study results and caveats: A median around 6.8 months before onset, the model predicted ophthalmopathy. Ophthalmopathy cases were set apart from stable hyperthyroidism by a 13 V-J model.

A note on this clonotype: Antigen unknown.

Sequenced input: blood. The TCR sequence derives from a woman younger than 30 with Graves' ophthalmopathy.

In nucleotides, the CDR3 is TGTGCCAGCACGAGGGGGTACTTTGAAGCTTTCTTT. This translates into CASTRGYFEAFF. The J gene is TRBJ1-1, the V gene TRBV12-3 or TRBV12-4; the D gene is possibly TRBD1 (6 bases). Deletions cut 7 bases from V and 7 bases from J, with 13 bases between. This CDR3 region has 12 residues.